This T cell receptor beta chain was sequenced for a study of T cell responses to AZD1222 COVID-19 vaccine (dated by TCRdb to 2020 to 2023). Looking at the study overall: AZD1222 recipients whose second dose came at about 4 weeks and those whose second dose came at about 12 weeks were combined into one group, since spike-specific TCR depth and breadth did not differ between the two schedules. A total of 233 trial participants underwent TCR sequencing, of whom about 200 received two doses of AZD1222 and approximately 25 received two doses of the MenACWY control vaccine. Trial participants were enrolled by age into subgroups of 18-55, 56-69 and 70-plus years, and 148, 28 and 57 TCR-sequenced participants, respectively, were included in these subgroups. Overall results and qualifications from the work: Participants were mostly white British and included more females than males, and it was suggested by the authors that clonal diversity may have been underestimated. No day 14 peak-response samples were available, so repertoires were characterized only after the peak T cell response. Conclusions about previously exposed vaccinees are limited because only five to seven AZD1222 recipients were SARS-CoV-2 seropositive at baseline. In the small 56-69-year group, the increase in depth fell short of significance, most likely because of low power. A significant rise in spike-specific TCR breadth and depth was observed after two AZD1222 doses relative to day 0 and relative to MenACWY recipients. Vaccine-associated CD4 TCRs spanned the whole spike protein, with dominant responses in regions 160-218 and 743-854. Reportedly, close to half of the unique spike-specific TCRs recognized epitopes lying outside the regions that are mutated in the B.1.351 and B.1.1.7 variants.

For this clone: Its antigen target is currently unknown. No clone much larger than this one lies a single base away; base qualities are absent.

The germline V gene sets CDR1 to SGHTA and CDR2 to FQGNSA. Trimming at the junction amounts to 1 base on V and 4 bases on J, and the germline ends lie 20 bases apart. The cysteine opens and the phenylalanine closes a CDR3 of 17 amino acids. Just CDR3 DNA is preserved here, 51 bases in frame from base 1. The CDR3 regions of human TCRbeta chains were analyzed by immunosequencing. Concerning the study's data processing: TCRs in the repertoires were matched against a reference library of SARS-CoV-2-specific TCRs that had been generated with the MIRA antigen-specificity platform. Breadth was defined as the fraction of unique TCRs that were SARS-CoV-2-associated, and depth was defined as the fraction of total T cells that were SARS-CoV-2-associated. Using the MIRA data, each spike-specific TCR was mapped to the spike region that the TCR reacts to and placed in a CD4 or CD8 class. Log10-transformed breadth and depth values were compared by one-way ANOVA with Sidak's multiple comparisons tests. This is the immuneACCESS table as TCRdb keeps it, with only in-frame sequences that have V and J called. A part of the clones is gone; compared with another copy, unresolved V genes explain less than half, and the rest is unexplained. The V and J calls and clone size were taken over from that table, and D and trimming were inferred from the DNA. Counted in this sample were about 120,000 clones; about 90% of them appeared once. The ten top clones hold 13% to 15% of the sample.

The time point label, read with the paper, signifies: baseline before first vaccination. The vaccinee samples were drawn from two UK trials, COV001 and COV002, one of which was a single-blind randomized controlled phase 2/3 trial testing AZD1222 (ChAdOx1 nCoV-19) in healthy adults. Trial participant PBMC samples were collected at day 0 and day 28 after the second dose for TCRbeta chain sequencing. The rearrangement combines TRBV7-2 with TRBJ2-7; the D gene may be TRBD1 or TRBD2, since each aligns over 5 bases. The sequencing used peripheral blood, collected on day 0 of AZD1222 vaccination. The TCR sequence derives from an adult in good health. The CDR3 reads CASSLVGGGMSPYEQYF. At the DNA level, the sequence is TGTGCCAGCAGCTTAGTGGGTGGGGGAATGAGCCCGTACGAGCAGTACTTC.